The clone carrying this T cell receptor (beta chain) was seen at least ten times. This specimen comes from a study of blood T cells in healthy people across ages. For the second PCR, which ran for roughly 7 to 11 cycles, a sample-barcoded 5' primer and a J-beta primer mix were used. Through a template-switch adaptor with 12 random nucleotides, each cDNA molecule received a tag. MiXCR, applied by TCRdb to the 5' RACE reads, yields one record per CDR3 protein. The sample shows around 1,700,000 distinct CDR3 sequences, roughly 27% of them seen only once. CDR1 and CDR2 (germline): SQVTM, ANQGSEA. Deletions cut 2 bases from V and 5 bases from J, with 9 bases between. CDR3 length: 12 residues.

This chain joins TRBV29-1 and TRBJ2-5, with no clear D. The receptor's source is a woman aged 30 to 39 in good health. Sequencing used blood. CDR3 DNA: TGCAGCGTTGAATCGGAATCCGAGACCCAGTACTTC. Its translation: CSVESESETQYF.